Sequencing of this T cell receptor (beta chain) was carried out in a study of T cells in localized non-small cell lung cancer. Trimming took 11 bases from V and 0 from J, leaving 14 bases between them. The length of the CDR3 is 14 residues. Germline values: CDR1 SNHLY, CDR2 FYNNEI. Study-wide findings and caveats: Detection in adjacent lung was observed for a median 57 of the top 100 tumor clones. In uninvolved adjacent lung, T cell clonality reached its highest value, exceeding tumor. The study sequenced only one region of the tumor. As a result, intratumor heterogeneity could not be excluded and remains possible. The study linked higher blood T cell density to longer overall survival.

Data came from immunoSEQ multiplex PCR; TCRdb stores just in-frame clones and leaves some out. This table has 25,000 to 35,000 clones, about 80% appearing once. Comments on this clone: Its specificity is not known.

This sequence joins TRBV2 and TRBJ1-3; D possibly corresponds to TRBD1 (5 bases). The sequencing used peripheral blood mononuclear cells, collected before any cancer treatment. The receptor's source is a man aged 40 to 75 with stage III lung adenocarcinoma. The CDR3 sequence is CAGTGDLSGNTIYF. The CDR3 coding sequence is TGTGCCGGAACAGGAGATCTCTCTGGAAACACCATATATTTT.